This T cell receptor (beta chain) was recovered during a study of metastatic and nonmetastatic thyroid tumors. Study outcomes and limitations: TCR beta diversity was reportedly significantly higher in malignant thyroid tumors than benign nodules, in blood and tumor.

The CDR3 has 14 residues. In germline, CDR1 is SGDLS, CDR2 YYNGEE. V was trimmed by 0 bases and J by 0 bases, leaving 4 bases between them. Source study methods: The distant-metastasis classifier for papillary thyroid cancer was built from CDR3 differences across clinicopathological groups. TCRdb re-clonotyped the PCR reads through MiXCR. The V and J calls shown here were made by TCRdb, not taken from the authors' results. The sample lists thousands of clones; about 29% were seen once. This clone is classed as medium-sized. Its specificity is unknown. Thyroid surgery took place with no prior treatment in any patient.

This TCR derives from a female donor with papillary thyroid cancer or a benign thyroid nodule (not recorded which). Some clones in this sample may be carry-over from other donors' samples. This chain joins TRBV9 and TRBJ1-3; no clear D gene. The specimen sequenced was adjacent normal tissue. The CDR3 sequence is CASSVDLSGNTIYF. In DNA, the CDR3 is TGTGCCAGCAGCGTAGACCTCTCTGGAAACACCATATATTTT.